The clone carrying this T cell receptor (beta chain) appeared once. These data come from a study of T cells in Graves' hyperthyroidism and ophthalmopathy. Unmatched junction bases numbered 17, after V lost 2 bases and J lost 7 bases. CDR1 and CDR2 (germline): LGHDT, YNNKEL (reference sequence). The CDR3 sequence is 21 residues long. There were TCR beta CDR3 regions amplified from RNA transcripts. HTBI primers drove first-round RT-PCR of the TCR CDR3. TCRdb redid the calling of the multiplex PCR reads with MiXCR, one entry per CDR3 protein. The sample has a few hundred thousand distinct CDR3 sequences; about 15% are singletons.

The sample comprised blood. The chain uses TRBV3-1 and TRBJ2-1; the match to TRBD2 covers 16 bases. The clonotype was recovered from a woman younger than 30 with Graves' hyperthyroidism. The CDR3 bases are TGTGCCAGCAGCCAATCCTACTGGGGGACTAGCGGGAGGGCCGATCTGAATGAGCAGTTCTTC. This sequence encodes CASSQSYWGTSGRADLNEQFF.